This paragraph reports one T cell receptor (beta chain). This specimen belongs to a study of blood T cell repertoires in COVID-19. Study details: Collection of acute and convalescent COVID-19 samples took place in the United States, Italy and Spain. PBMCs, B-cell-depleted T cells, or T cells provided the cDNA or gDNA that made up the material.

Sequencing used immunoSEQ multiplex PCR; TCRdb keeps in-frame clones, though not all of them. The sample contains about 97,000 clones, 70% to 90% of which appear only once. Patients of the Seattle cohort, enrolled during active infection, were followed longitudinally. The CDR3 consists of 13 residues. Trimming shortened V by 0 bases and J by 5 bases, and 8 bases separated the two germline ends. Germline lookup yields CDR1 GTSNPN and CDR2 SVGIG (reference sequence). The rearrangement uses TRBV30 and TRBJ1-5; the D is unclear. The sample taken for sequencing was peripheral blood. The origin of this receptor is a man aged 50 to 60 with COVID-19, enrolled during active disease. The CDR3 region is CAWSVATYQPQHF. The CDR3 DNA reads TGTGCCTGGAGTGTGGCCACCTATCAGCCCCAGCATTTT.